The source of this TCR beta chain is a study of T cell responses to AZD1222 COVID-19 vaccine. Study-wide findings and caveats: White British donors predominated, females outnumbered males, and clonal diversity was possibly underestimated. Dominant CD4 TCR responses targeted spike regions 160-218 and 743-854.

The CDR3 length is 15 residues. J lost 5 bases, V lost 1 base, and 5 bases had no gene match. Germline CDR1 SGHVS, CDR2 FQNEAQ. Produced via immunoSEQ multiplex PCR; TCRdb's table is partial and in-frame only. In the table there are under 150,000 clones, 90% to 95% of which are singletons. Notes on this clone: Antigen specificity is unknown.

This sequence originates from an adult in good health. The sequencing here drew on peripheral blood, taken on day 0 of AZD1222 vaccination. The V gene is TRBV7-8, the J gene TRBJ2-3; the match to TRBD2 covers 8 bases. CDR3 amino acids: CASSLDSGGRDTQYF. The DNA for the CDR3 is TGTGCCAGCAGCTTAGATTCGGGGGGGCGAGATACGCAGTATTTT.